This note documents a single TCR beta chain sequence. The CDR3 has 13 residues. Deletions cut 2 bases from V and 5 bases from J, with 8 bases between. Germline lookup yields CDR1 SNHLY and CDR2 FYNNEI. Here immunoSEQ multiplex PCR was the method, and the copy in TCRdb shows in-frame clones only, minus some. The table includes 150,000 to 200,000 clones, more than 85% detected once. This record comes from a study of blood T cell repertoires in COVID-19. Sequenced: peripheral blood. This clonotype was obtained from a man in his 70s with active or convalescent COVID-19. The gene calls are TRBV2 and TRBJ2-3, with D perhaps TRBD2 (6 bases). The CDR3 sequence: CASSERELDTQYF. The CDR3 DNA is TGTGCCAGCAGTGAACGGGAGCTAGATACGCAGTATTTT.